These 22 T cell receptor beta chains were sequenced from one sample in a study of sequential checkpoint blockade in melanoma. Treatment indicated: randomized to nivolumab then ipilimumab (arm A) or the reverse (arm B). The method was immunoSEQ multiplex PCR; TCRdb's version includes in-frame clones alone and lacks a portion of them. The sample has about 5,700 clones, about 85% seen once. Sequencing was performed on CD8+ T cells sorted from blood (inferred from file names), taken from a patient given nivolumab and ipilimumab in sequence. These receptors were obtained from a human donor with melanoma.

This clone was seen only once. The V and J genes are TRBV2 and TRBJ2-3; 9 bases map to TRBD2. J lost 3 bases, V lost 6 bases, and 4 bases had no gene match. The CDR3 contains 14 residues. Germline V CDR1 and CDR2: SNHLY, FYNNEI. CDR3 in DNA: TGTGCCAGCAGATGGACTAGCGATACAGATACGCAGTATTTT. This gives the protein CASRWTSDTDTQYF.

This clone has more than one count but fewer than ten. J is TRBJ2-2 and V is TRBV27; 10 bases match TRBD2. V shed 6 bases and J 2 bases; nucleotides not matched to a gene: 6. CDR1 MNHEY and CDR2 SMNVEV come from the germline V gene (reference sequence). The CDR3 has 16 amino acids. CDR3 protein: CASSTIAGGNTGELFF. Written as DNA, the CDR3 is TGTGCCAGCAGCACAATAGCGGGAGGCAACACCGGGGAGCTGTTTTTT.

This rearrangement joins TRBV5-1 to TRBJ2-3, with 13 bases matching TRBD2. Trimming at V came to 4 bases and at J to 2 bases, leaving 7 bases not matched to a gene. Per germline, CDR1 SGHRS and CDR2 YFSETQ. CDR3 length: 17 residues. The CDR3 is CASSKGLAGLTTDTQYF. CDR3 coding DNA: TGCGCCAGCAGCAAGGGACTAGCGGGATTAACCACAGATACGCAGTATTTT.

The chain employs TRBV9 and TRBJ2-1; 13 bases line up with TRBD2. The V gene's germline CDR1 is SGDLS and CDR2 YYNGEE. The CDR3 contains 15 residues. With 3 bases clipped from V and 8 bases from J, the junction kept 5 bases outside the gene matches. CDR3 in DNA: TGTGCCAGCAGCGACACCGGGACTAGCGGGGATGAGCAGTTCTTC. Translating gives CASSDTGTSGDEQFF.

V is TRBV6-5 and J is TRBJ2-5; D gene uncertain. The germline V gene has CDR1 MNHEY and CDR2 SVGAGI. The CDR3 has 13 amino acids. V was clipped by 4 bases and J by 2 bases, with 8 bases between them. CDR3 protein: CASSLWQQETQYF. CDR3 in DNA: TGTGCCAGCAGTTTATGGCAGCAAGAGACCCAGTACTTC.

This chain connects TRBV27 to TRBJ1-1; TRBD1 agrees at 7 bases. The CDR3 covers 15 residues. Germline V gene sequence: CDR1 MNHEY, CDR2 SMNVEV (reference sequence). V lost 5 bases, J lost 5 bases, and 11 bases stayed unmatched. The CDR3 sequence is CASSRGQWADTEAFF. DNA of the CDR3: TGTGCCAGCAGTAGGGGGCAGTGGGCAGATACTGAAGCTTTCTTT.

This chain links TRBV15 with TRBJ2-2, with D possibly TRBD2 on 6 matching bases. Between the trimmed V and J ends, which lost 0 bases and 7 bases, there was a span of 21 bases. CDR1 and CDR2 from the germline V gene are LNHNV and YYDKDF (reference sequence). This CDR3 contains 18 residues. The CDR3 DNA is TGTGCCACCAGCAGAGATCGGGGACTGGCGGGAAAGGGCGGGGAGCTGTTTTTT. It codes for CATSRDRGLAGKGGELFF.

This chain's CDR3 is CASSQDWGVGGSQPQHF. CDR3 coding DNA: TGCGCCAGCAGCCAAGATTGGGGGGTCGGGGGGTCTCAGCCCCAGCATTTT. The chain couples TRBV4-1 to TRBJ1-5, with a weak D call TRBD1 (5 bases). CDR1 is MGHRA and CDR2 is YSYEKL in the germline V gene. Trimming removed 0 bases at V and 6 bases at J, with 18 bases between. This CDR3 is 17 amino acids long.

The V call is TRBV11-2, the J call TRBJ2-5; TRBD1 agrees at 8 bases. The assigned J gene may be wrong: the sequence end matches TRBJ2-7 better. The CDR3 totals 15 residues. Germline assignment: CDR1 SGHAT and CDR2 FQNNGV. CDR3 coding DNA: TGTGCCAGCAGCTTCCCCAGGGGGCTTTTCAACGAGCAGTACTTC. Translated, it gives CASSFPRGLFNEQYF.

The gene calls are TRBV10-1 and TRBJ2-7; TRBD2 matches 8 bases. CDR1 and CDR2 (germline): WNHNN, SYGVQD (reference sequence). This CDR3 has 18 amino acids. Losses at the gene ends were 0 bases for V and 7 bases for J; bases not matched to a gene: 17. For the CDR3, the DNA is TGCGCCAGCAGTGAGTCCCATTCTGGTAGCGGGAAGGATTTAGAGCAGTACTTC. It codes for CASSESHSGSGKDLEQYF.

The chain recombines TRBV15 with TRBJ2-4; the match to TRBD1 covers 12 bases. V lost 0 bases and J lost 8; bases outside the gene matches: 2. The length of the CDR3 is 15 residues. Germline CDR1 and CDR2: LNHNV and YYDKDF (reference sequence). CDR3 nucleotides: TGTGCCACCAGCAGAGAAGGGACAGGGGGCCACATTCAGTACTTC. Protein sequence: CATSREGTGGHIQYF.

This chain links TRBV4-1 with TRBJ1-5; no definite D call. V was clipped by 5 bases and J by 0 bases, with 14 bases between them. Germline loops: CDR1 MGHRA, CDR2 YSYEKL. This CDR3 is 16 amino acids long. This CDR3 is CASSSESTYSNQPQHF. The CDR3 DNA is TGCGCCAGCAGCAGTGAATCCACTTATAGCAATCAGCCCCAGCATTTT.

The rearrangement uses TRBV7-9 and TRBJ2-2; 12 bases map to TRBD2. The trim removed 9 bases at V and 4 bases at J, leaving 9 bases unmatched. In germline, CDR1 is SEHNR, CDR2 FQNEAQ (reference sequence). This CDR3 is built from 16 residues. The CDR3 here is CASTLAGGPGTGELFF. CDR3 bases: TGTGCCAGTACCCTAGCGGGAGGGCCGGGCACCGGGGAGCTGTTTTTT.

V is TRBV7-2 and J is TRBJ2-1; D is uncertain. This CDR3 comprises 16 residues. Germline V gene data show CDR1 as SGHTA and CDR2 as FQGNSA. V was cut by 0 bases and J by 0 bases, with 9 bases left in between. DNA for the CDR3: TGTGCCAGCAGCTTAGCGTTGAGGATCTCCTACAATGAGCAGTTCTTC. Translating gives CASSLALRISYNEQFF.

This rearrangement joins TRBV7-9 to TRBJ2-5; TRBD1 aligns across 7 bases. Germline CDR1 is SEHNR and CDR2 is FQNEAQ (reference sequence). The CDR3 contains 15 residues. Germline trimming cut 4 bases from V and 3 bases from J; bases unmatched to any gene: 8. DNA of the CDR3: TGTGCCAGCAGCTCCACCGGGACAGAGGAAGAGACCCAGTACTTC. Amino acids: CASSSTGTEEETQYF.

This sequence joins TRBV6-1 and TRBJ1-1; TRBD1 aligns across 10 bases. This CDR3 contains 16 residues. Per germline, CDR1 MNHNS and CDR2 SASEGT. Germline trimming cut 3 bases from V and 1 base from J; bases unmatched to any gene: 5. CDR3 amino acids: CASSDAGQGENTEAFF. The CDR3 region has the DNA TGTGCCAGCAGTGACGCTGGACAGGGGGAGAACACTGAAGCTTTCTTT.

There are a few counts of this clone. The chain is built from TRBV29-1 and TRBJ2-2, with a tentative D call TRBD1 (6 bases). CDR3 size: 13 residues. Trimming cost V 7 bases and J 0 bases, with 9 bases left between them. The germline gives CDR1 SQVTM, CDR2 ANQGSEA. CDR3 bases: TGCAGCGCGGACAGACCGAACACCGGGGAGCTGTTTTTT. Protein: CSADRPNTGELFF.

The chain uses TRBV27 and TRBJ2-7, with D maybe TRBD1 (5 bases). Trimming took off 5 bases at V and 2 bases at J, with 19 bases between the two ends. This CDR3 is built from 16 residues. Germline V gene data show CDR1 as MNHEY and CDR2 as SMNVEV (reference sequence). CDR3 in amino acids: CASSPPGIGAAYEQYF. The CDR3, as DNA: TGTGCCAGCAGTCCCCCCGGTATAGGGGCCGCCTACGAGCAGTACTTC.

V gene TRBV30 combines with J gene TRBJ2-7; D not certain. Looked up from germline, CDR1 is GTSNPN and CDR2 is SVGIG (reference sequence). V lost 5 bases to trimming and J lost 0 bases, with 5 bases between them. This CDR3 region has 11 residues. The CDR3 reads CAWQDSYEQYF. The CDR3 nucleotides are TGTGCCTGGCAGGACTCCTACGAGCAGTACTTC.

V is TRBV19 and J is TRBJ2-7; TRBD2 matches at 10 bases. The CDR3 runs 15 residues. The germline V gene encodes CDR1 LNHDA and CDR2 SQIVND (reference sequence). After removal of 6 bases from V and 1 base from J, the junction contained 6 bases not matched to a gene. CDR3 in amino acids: CASSSGLAASYEQYF. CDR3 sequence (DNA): TGTGCCAGTAGCTCAGGACTAGCGGCTTCCTACGAGCAGTACTTC.

CDR3 loop: CATSPGTGSGANVLTF. CDR3 DNA sequence: TGTGCCACCTCCCCCGGGACAGGGTCTGGGGCCAACGTCCTGACTTTC. V is TRBV7-3 and J is TRBJ2-6; 9 bases fit TRBD1. V lost 10 bases, J lost 1 base, and 8 bases stayed unmatched. The CDR3 is made up of 16 amino acids. Germline-derived CDR1 and CDR2 are SGHTA and FQGTGA.

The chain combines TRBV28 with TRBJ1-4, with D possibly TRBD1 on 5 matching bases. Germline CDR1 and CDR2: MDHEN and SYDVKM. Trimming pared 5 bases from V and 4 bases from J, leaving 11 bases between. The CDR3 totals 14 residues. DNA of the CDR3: TGTGCCAGCAGTGTTACGGGGGGTAATGAAAAACTGTTTTTT. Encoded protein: CASSVTGGNEKLFF.